Shown below are 7 T cell receptor beta chains from a single sample sequenced in a study of shared clonotypes between healthy human individuals. Assay used: immunoSEQ multiplex PCR; TCRdb lists only in-frame clones, some missing. The profile shows approximately 500,000 clones, 60% to 85% of them singletons. The sample comprised PBMCs. The receptor source for this set is a middle-aged woman in good health. Some clones in this sample may be carry-over from other donors' samples.

V gene TRBV7-2 combines with J gene TRBJ2-1; D not resolved. The CDR3 has 13 amino acids. Between the trimmed V and J ends, which lost 5 bases and 6 bases, there was a span of 11 bases. Germline CDR1 and CDR2: SGHTA and FQGNSA. CDR3 loop: CASSIVGINEQFF. The CDR3, as DNA: TGTGCCAGCAGCATTGTGGGGATCAATGAGCAGTTCTTC.

The rearrangement joins TRBV7-8 to TRBJ2-2; no clear D gene. Germline V gives CDR1 SGHVS, CDR2 FQNEAQ. V was cut by 1 base and J by 4 bases, with 4 bases left in between. The CDR3 covers 13 residues. The CDR3 protein is CASSLETTGELFF. In DNA form, the CDR3 reads TGTGCCAGCAGCTTAGAAACCACCGGGGAGCTGTTTTTT.

The chain links TRBV10-1 to TRBJ2-2, with 8 bases identical to TRBD2. Germline V gene data show CDR1 as WNHNN and CDR2 as SYGVQD (reference sequence). The CDR3 is 15 amino acids. Trimming took 4 bases from V and 2 from J; bases not matched to a gene: 3. CDR3 protein: CASSALAGNTGELFF. CDR3 in DNA: TGCGCCAGCAGTGCTTTAGCGGGAAACACCGGGGAGCTGTTTTTT.

This rearrangement joins TRBV11-1 to TRBJ1-2; no reliable D call. Germline-derived CDR1 and CDR2 are SGHAT and FQDESV (reference sequence). The ends were cut back, 6 bases at V and 2 bases at J, with 10 bases in the middle. This CDR3 has 13 amino acids. The CDR3 coding sequence is TGTGCCAGCAGTATCGGCAAGAACTATGGCTACACCTTC. It codes for CASSIGKNYGYTF.

Here the CDR3 DNA reads TGTGCCAGTAGTGCCCTACTCAACACCGGGGAGCTGTTTTTT. It yields the protein CASSALLNTGELFF. The chain carries TRBV19 and TRBJ2-2; no clear D. The CDR3 is 14 residues long. The V and J ends lost 5 bases and 2 bases respectively, with 9 bases between them. The germline CDR1 and CDR2 sequences are LNHDA and SQIVND (reference sequence).

This clone was observed a handful of times. V and J are TRBV7-2 and TRBJ2-3; possibly TRBD1 or TRBD2 for D (5 bases each). Germline V lookup: CDR1 SGHTA, CDR2 FQGNSA. This CDR3 is 14 amino acids long. With 5 bases removed from V and 1 base from J, the gap between germline ends came to 10 bases. CDR3 residues: CASSPPGRTDTQYF. CDR3 nucleotide sequence: TGTGCCAGCAGCCCCCCGGGGCGCACAGATACGCAGTATTTT.

This chain links TRBV5-1 with TRBJ2-3; 8 bases match TRBD1. The length of the CDR3 is 16 residues. From germline, CDR1 is SGHRS and CDR2 YFSETQ. With V trimmed by 0 bases and J by 3 bases, 6 bases remained unmatched. The CDR3 spells CASSLEGQDSTDTQYF. CDR3 nucleotides: TGCGCCAGCAGCTTGGAGGGACAGGATTCAACAGATACGCAGTATTTT. The full variable domain, with the rest looked up from reference TRBV5-1 and TRBJ2-3, is KAGVTQTPRYLIKTRGQQVTLSCSPISGHRSVSWYQQTPGQGLQFLFEYFSETQRNKGNFPGRFSGRQFSNSRSEMNVSTLELGDSALYLCASSLEGQDSTDTQYFGPGTRLTVL.